This TCR beta chain was obtained from a study of blood T cell repertoires in COVID-19. Whole-study context: Italy, Spain and the United States were the sources of the convalescent and acute COVID-19 samples. T cells, B-cell-depleted T cells, or PBMCs provided the cDNA or gDNA that served as material.

Seattle patients were enrolled while actively infected and followed longitudinally. How the authors handled the data: Reference gene primer amplification gave estimated nucleated cell counts. Sequenced by immunoSEQ multiplex PCR; TCRdb stores in-frame clones only, minus some. V and J calls and clone size are as listed in that table; D and trimming were resolved from the DNA. The sample has around 71,000 clones; approximately 83% are singletons. V lost 0 bases and J lost 7; bases outside the gene matches: 10. CDR1 MNHEY and CDR2 SMNVEV come from the germline V gene (reference sequence). The CDR3 spans 17 residues.

The rearrangement links TRBV27 to TRBJ2-7; TRBD2 matches 12 bases. This TCR derives from a man aged 25-45 years with COVID-19, enrolled during active disease. Input material: peripheral blood. In nucleotides, the CDR3 is TGTGCCAGCAGTTTATCACCCCTAGCGGGAGGGCCAAGGGAGCAGTACTTC. Translating it yields CASSLSPLAGGPREQYF.